The 10 T cell receptor beta chains below come from one sample, sequenced in a study of T cells in Graves' hyperthyroidism and ophthalmopathy. RNA transcripts yielded amplified TCR beta CDR3 regions. During a first-round RT-PCR of the TCR CDR3, the HTBI primer set was used. MiXCR, applied by TCRdb to the multiplex PCR reads, yields one record per CDR3 protein. The sample holds 400,000 to 550,000 distinct CDR3 sequences; around 15% are singletons and the top ten take 15% to 20%. Sequencing used blood. These receptors originate from a young woman with Graves' hyperthyroidism.

This clonotype was found many times. The V and J genes are TRBV30 and TRBJ1-5; D is uncertain. Germline-derived CDR1 and CDR2 are GTSNPN and SVGIG (reference sequence). This CDR3 is 13 amino acids long. The ends were cut back, 3 bases at V and 8 bases at J, with 14 bases in the middle. In DNA, the CDR3 is TGTGCCTGGAGCTTGACGGATTTCGAGCCCCAGCATTTT. Its translation is CAWSLTDFEPQHF. Looking up the rest from reference TRBV30 and TRBJ1-5 gives the full variable domain: SQTIHQWPATLVQPVGSPLSLECTVEGTSNPNLYWYRQAAGRGLQLLFYSVGIGQISSEVPQNLSASRPQDRQFILSSKKLLLSDSGFYLCAWSLTDFEPQHFGDGTRLSIL.

On this clonotype itself: This may come from a read error, since a much larger clone is one base off. The J gene is TRBJ2-7, the V gene TRBV19; weak D call: TRBD1 (6 bases). The V end was cut by 3 bases, the J end by 2 bases, with 14 bases between. The CDR3 has 15 residues. The germline CDR1 and CDR2 sequences are LNHDA and SQIVND (reference sequence). The CDR3, as DNA: TGTGCCAGTAGTATGCAGCCCGGGACAACCTACGAGCAGTACGTC. This encodes CASSMQPGTTYEQYV.

This clonotype was recorded a few times. A read error may be the cause here, since a much bigger clone is one base away. CDR3 DNA: TGTGCCAGCGGCCACATTGACCCCGCGGGGGACAATGAGCAGTTCTTC. Protein sequence: CASGHIDPAGDNEQFF. The V gene is TRBV11-2, the J gene TRBJ2-1, with 7 nucleotides matching TRBD2. The junction had 15 bases not matched to a gene; V was cut back by 8 bases and J by 5 bases. This CDR3 has 16 amino acids. Germline V CDR1 and CDR2: SGHAT, FQNNGV.

CDR3 sequence: CASSIPQGALYGGYTF. CDR3 nucleotides: TGTGCCAGCAGTATTCCACAGGGGGCGCTTTATGGTGGCTACACCTTC. The V call is TRBV2, the J call TRBJ1-2; 9 nucleotides match TRBD1. V was clipped by 5 bases and J by 7 bases; unmatched bases: 14. The germline V gene encodes CDR1 SNHLY and CDR2 FYNNEI. The length of the CDR3 is 16 residues.

This clonotype came up many times. The genes are TRBV11-2 and TRBJ2-3; D might be TRBD1 (6 bases). The V and J ends lost 5 bases and 2 bases respectively, with 11 bases between them. The CDR3 is 14 residues long. The germline CDR1 and CDR2 sequences are SGHAT and FQNNGV. CDR3 region: CASSGRQDTDTQYF. CDR3 nucleotides: TGTGCCAGCAGCGGCCGACAGGACACAGATACGCAGTATTTT.

This clonotype was seen ten or more times. The rearrangement joins TRBV30 to TRBJ1-6; perhaps TRBD1 as D (5 bases). Germline assignment: CDR1 GTSNPN and CDR2 SVGIG (reference sequence). Trimming took off 1 base at V and 7 bases at J, with 8 bases between the two ends. The CDR3 length is 13 residues. The CDR3 reads CAWSGQSNSPLHF. DNA for the CDR3: TGTGCCTGGAGTGGACAGTCGAATTCACCCCTCCACTTT.

This clonotype was seen at least ten times. This chain connects TRBV11-3 to TRBJ2-2, with D possibly matching TRBD2 (6 bases). Trimming removed 0 bases from V and 5 bases from J, with 10 bases in between. The CDR3 extends over 15 amino acids. Germline V CDR1 and CDR2: SGHNT, YENEEA. The CDR3 is CASSLDLGRTGELFF. As DNA, the CDR3 is TGTGCCAGCAGCTTAGATCTAGGGAGGACCGGGGAGCTGTTTTTT.

The genes are TRBV19 and TRBJ2-1; TRBD2 might be the D (6 bases). This CDR3 has 17 amino acids. The germline gives CDR1 LNHDA, CDR2 SQIVND (reference sequence). Trimming cost V 3 bases and J 3 bases, with 18 bases left between them. For the CDR3, the DNA is TGTGCCAGTAGTATCCTCGCCCCGGGGGAGTACTACAATGAGCAGTTCTTC. Amino acid sequence: CASSILAPGEYYNEQFF.

This clonotype was seen many times. The chain links TRBV7-3 to TRBJ2-3, with unresolved D. The ends were cut back, 2 bases at V and 2 bases at J, with 8 bases in the middle. Germline CDR1 and CDR2: SGHTA and FQGTGA. CDR3 size: 14 residues. The CDR3 protein is CASSLEVHTDTQYF. For the CDR3, the DNA is TGTGCCAGCAGCTTAGAAGTACACACAGATACGCAGTATTTT.

This clonotype has at least ten counts. In DNA, the CDR3 is TGTGCCAGCGGCCCGGGGGTTGGTGCTAGCACAGATACGCAGTATTTT. Residues: CASGPGVGASTDTQYF. The chain combines TRBV12-3 or TRBV12-4 with TRBJ2-3; tentatively, D is TRBD2 (6 bases). The CDR3 covers 16 residues. V was clipped by 8 bases and J by 0 bases, with 18 bases between them.